The next 20 T cell receptor delta chains were all read from a single sample in a study of Vδ1+ human thymocytes. Overall study findings and caveats: Thymic TRG and TRD repertoires appeared highly polyclonal.

RNA was extracted from the cells and then reverse transcribed. Multiplex PCR used pooled V-gene forward primers and a constant-region reverse primer to amplify CDR3s. TCRdb ran CATT on the multiplex PCR reads. The data show 20,000 to 25,000 delta-chain clones, with less than 30% seen just once and 1.6% held by the top ten. The antigens these receptors bind are not known. Specimen: Vdelta1+ gamma-delta thymocytes from the thymus. Noted subset: FACS-sorted CD3+ TCRalphabeta- TCRVdelta1+ TCRVdelta2- thymocytes. These receptors originate from a boy less than two years old who had congenital heart surgery.

On this clone: One base separates it from a far larger clone, so it is likely a read error. The rearrangement joins TRDV2 to TRDJ1, with no clear D. Trimming removed 5 bases at V and 10 bases at J, with 7 bases between. The CDR3 has 9 amino acids. Germline V gene data show CDR1 as GEAIGNYY and CDR2 as EKD. The CDR3 here is CACAMGLIF. CDR3 coding DNA: TGTGCCTGTGCTATGGGACTCATCTTT.

The V gene is TRDV1, the J gene TRDJ1, with 13 bases lining up with TRDD3. V shed 4 bases, J shed 3 bases, and the junction held 5 bases outside the gene matches. CDR3 length: 16 amino acids. Germline CDR1 reads TSWWSYY; CDR2 reads QGS. CDR3 in DNA: TGTGCTCTTGGGGCCCACACTGGGGGATACGCCGATAAACTCATCTTT. Translated, it gives CALGAHTGGYADKLIF.

The genes are TRDV1 and TRDJ1; D not certain. V dropped 0 bases and J dropped 0 bases, with 2 bases sitting between them. The V gene's germline CDR1 is TSWWSYY and CDR2 QGS. The CDR3 extends over 13 amino acids. The CDR3 here is CALGELNTDKLIF. DNA for the CDR3: TGTGCTCTTGGGGAACTTAACACCGATAAACTCATCTTT.

By sample share, this clone is medium-sized. The chain has TRDV1 and TRDJ1; TRDD3 aligns across 9 bases. The CDR3 is 20 residues long. Losses at the gene ends were 3 bases for V and 3 bases for J; bases not matched to a gene: 20. Germline CDR1 TSWWSYY, CDR2 QGS. The CDR3 sequence: CALGDRLGSYSGGWPDKLIF. The CDR3 nucleotides are TGTGCTCTTGGGGACCGACTGGGATCCTATTCTGGGGGATGGCCCGATAAACTCATCTTT.

J is TRDJ1 and V is TRDV1; D is possibly TRDD3 (6 bases). Between the trimmed V and J ends, which lost 0 bases and 0 bases, there was a span of 11 bases. CDR1 and CDR2 (germline): TSWWSYY, QGS. CDR3 size: 16 residues. The CDR3 loop reads CALGELRGRDTDKLIF. CDR3 in DNA: TGTGCTCTTGGGGAACTGCGGGGGAGGGACACCGATAAACTCATCTTT.

This clone has more than one count but fewer than ten. The rearrangement uses TRDV1 and TRDJ1; 9 nucleotides line up with TRDD2. Germline V gene data show CDR1 as TSWWSYY and CDR2 as QGS. V dropped 0 bases and J dropped 10; count of bases not matched to a gene: 15. This CDR3 is built from 17 residues. CDR3 sequence: CALGELPSYNTPSGLIF. In DNA form, the CDR3 reads TGTGCTCTTGGGGAACTCCCTTCCTACAATACGCCTTCAGGACTCATCTTT.

About this clone: This sample includes further DNA sequences coding for the same CDR3. This chain uses TRDV1 with TRDJ1; D not resolved. The V gene's germline CDR1 is TSWWSYY and CDR2 QGS. The CDR3 has 16 residues. Trimming removed 1 base from V and 0 bases from J, with 12 bases in between. CDR3 protein: CALGEHPQRYTDKLIF. For the CDR3, the DNA is TGTGCTCTTGGGGAACATCCGCAACGCTACACCGATAAACTCATCTTT.

This chain connects TRDV1 to TRDJ1; 10 bases line up with TRDD3. The CDR3 is 13 residues long. The junction had 2 bases not matched to a gene; V was cut back by 2 bases and J by 8 bases. The V gene's germline CDR1 is TSWWSYY and CDR2 QGS. In DNA form, the CDR3 reads TGTGCTCTTGGGGAAGCCTGGGGGATAAAACTCATCTTT. It codes for CALGEAWGIKLIF.

To note about this clone: A clone one base away is much larger, so this may be a read error. Within the sample, other DNA sequences also encode this same CDR3. The chain carries TRDV1 and TRDJ2, with D possibly being TRDD3 (5 bases). Trimming left V 1 base short and J 0 bases short, with 15 bases between. In germline, CDR1 is TSWWSYY, CDR2 QGS. This CDR3 comprises 18 residues. In nucleotides, the CDR3 is TGTGCTCTTGGGGAACGCACAAGGGGGTCAACTTTGACAGCACAACTCTTCTTT. Its protein is CALGERTRGSTLTAQLFF.

The chain links TRDV1 to TRDJ1; TRDD3 matches at 7 bases. Germline lookup yields CDR1 TSWWSYY and CDR2 QGS. The length of the CDR3 is 20 residues. V dropped 5 bases and J dropped 0; count of bases not matched to a gene: 21. The DNA of the CDR3 is TGTGCTCTTGGGTGTCCTGTTCTAAAGGCCTGGGGGGACTACACCGATAAACTCATCTTT. Protein product: CALGCPVLKAWGDYTDKLIF.

The chain employs TRDV2 and TRDJ3, with 9 bases lining up with TRDD3. The germline gives CDR1 GEAIGNYY, CDR2 EKD. V shed 9 bases, J shed 0 bases, and the junction held 11 bases outside the gene matches. The CDR3 is made up of 18 amino acids. DNA of the CDR3: TGTGCCACCTCGGCTGGGGGATTCCCCTCCTGGGACACCCGACAGATGTTTTTC. Amino acid sequence: CATSAGGFPSWDTRQMFF.

On this clone: This may be a read error: a much more frequent sequence differs by one nucleotide. This sample includes further DNA sequences coding for the same CDR3. V and J are TRDV1 and TRDJ1; 12 bases map to TRDD3. The germline V gene encodes CDR1 TSWWSYY and CDR2 QGS. This CDR3 contains 18 residues. Germline trimming cut 2 bases from V and 11 bases from J; bases unmatched to any gene: 18. CDR3 bases: TGTGCTCTTGGGGAAAATTTTTTCCTGGGGGATACGAGATCAATCCTCATCTTT. Encoded protein: CALGENFFLGDTRSILIF.

This clone was observed once. Other DNA sequences from this sample encode an identical CDR3 as well. This rearrangement joins TRDV1 to TRDJ1; D may be TRDD3 (5 bases). Looked up from germline, CDR1 is TSWWSYY and CDR2 is QGS. Trimming took 0 bases from V and 0 from J, leaving 20 bases between them. This CDR3 contains 19 residues. The CDR3 here is CALGELTTVGCPYTDKLIF. The CDR3 DNA sequence: TGTGCTCTTGGGGAACTAACTACTGTGGGATGTCCGTACACCGATAAACTCATCTTT.

This chain connects TRDV1 to TRDJ1; 7 bases agree with TRDD3. Per the germline V gene, CDR1 is TSWWSYY and CDR2 is QGS. The ends lost 1 base at V and 3 bases at J; junction bases unmatched: 20. This CDR3 has 20 amino acids. Here the CDR3 reads CALGERKPLRKDTRSDKLIF. CDR3 DNA: TGTGCTCTTGGGGAACGAAAACCCTTACGAAAGGATACGCGATCCGATAAACTCATCTTT.

On this clone: The identical CDR3 is also encoded by other nucleotide sequences in the sample. The chain links TRDV1 to TRDJ1, with 7 bases aligning to TRDD3. Germline-derived CDR1 and CDR2 are TSWWSYY and QGS. The CDR3 sequence is 19 residues long. With V trimmed by 1 base and J by 0 bases, 14 bases remained unmatched. CDR3 residues: CALGEPKRLGGEYTDKLIF. CDR3 in DNA: TGTGCTCTTGGGGAACCAAAACGGCTGGGGGGCGAGTACACCGATAAACTCATCTTT.

This chain uses TRDV1 with TRDJ1; 11 positions agree with TRDD3. With V trimmed by 5 bases and J by 5 bases, 19 bases remained unmatched. Germline V CDR1 and CDR2: TSWWSYY, QGS. The CDR3 runs to 19 residues. DNA for the CDR3: TGTGCTCTTGGGACCCGGGCCCTTGGTGGGGGATACGCGTGGGATAAACTCATCTTT. It yields the protein CALGTRALGGGYAWDKLIF.

This clone was detected a few times. The V and J genes are TRDV1 and TRDJ1; D remains ambiguous. V was clipped by 4 bases and J by 4 bases, with 22 bases between them. CDR1 and CDR2 (germline): TSWWSYY, QGS. There are 17 residues in the CDR3. The CDR3 region has the DNA TGTGCTCTTGGGGGCGCCGCCCGGGGTCCGCGGTTCGATAAACTCATCTTT. This gives the protein CALGGAARGPRFDKLIF.

The V and J genes are TRDV1 and TRDJ1, with TRDD3 matching 11 bases. CDR1 is TSWWSYY, CDR2 QGS, per germline. V gave up 0 bases and J gave up 2 bases; unmatched junction bases: 20. This CDR3 is 22 amino acids long. The CDR3: CALGELSPSPLYWGIETDKLIF. The CDR3, as DNA: TGTGCTCTTGGGGAACTAAGTCCTTCCCCTCTTTACTGGGGGATAGAGACCGATAAACTCATCTTT.

In its sample, this clone ranks as medium-sized. The chain carries TRDV1 and TRDJ1; 9 nucleotides align to TRDD2. CDR1 TSWWSYY and CDR2 QGS come from the germline V gene. The V gene end was trimmed by 2 bases and the J gene end by 1 base; junction bases not matched to a gene: 26. The CDR3 extends over 23 amino acids. The CDR3 DNA sequence: TGTGCTCTTGGGGAATCCTTCCTACGTACACCGACACCGACTGGACTTGGCACCGATAAACTCATCTTT. Its translation is CALGESFLRTPTPTGLGTDKLIF.

This clone came up a few times. V gene TRDV1 combines with J gene TRDJ1; 8 bases line up with TRDD3. V was clipped by 5 bases and J by 3 bases; unmatched bases: 26. This CDR3 spans 21 amino acids. Looked up from germline, CDR1 is TSWWSYY and CDR2 is QGS. CDR3 sequence reads: CALGKDPPQGDMSVLADKLIF. CDR3 DNA sequence: TGTGCTCTTGGGAAAGACCCCCCTCAGGGGGATATGTCGGTTCTCGCCGATAAACTCATCTTT.